These 26 T cell receptor beta chains share one sample of origin, sequenced in a study of blood T cell repertoires in COVID-19. The repertoire was sequenced with immunoSEQ multiplex PCR; TCRdb's copy has only in-frame clones and lacks some. The sample shows 150,000 to 200,000 clones, around nine tenths of them seen only once. Sequenced material: peripheral blood. These receptors were obtained from a human donor in a cohort sampled during active COVID-19.

The chain employs TRBV7-2 and TRBJ1-2; perhaps TRBD1 as D (5 bases). The V gene's germline CDR1 is SGHTA and CDR2 FQGNSA. This CDR3 spans 15 amino acids. Trimming stripped 4 bases from V and 3 bases from J, with 15 bases between. This CDR3 is CASSSDKLLDYGYTF. The CDR3 nucleotides read TGTGCCAGCAGCTCGGACAAGCTTTTAGACTATGGCTACACCTTC.

This clone was observed a few times. This chain joins TRBV30 and TRBJ1-4; 7 bases map to TRBD1. This CDR3 region has 13 residues. Germline V gene data show CDR1 as GTSNPN and CDR2 as SVGIG (reference sequence). The V gene end was trimmed by 5 bases and the J gene end by 15 bases; junction bases not matched to a gene: 15. CDR3 DNA sequence: TGTGCCTGGGGGTCGAGGGACAGCCTTAGATTGTTTTTT. Residues: CAWGSRDSLRLFF. The whole variable domain, filled in from reference TRBV30 and TRBJ1-4, reads SQTIHQWPATLVQPVGSPLSLECTVEGTSNPNLYWYRQAAGRGLQLLFYSVGIGQISSEVPQNLSASRPQDRQFILSSKKLLLSDSGFYLCAWGSRDSLRLFFGSGTQLSVL.

The chain carries TRBV6-2 or TRBV6-3 and TRBJ2-2, with TRBD2 matching over 11 bases. Looked up from germline, CDR1 is MNHEY and CDR2 is SVGEGT. This CDR3 is built from 16 residues. V was pared by 6 bases and J by 1 base, with 4 bases of the junction left unmatched. In DNA form, the CDR3 reads TGTGCCAGCAGCCGCGGACTAGCGGGGAACACCGGGGAGCTGTTTTTT. The encoded protein is CASSRGLAGNTGELFF.

The V call is TRBV27, the J call TRBJ2-7; tentative D call: TRBD1 (6 bases). Germline V gene lookup returns CDR1 MNHEY and CDR2 SMNVEV (reference sequence). V dropped 5 bases and J dropped 3 bases, with 20 bases sitting between them. This CDR3 contains 16 residues. The CDR3 loop is CASSAPPGTLVYEQYF. The DNA for the CDR3 is TGTGCCAGCAGTGCCCCCCCCGGGACACTAGTCTACGAGCAGTACTTC.

Relative to its sample, this clone is medium-sized (0.01 to 0.1%). CDR3 in amino acids: CASSLVSQALNTEAFF. In nucleotides, the CDR3 is TGTGCCAGCAGCTTAGTATCCCAGGCGCTTAACACTGAAGCTTTCTTT. The chain combines TRBV11-2 with TRBJ1-1; no firm D call. The CDR3 is 16 amino acids. V was cut by 1 base and J by 2 bases, with 14 bases left in between. Germline V gives CDR1 SGHAT, CDR2 FQNNGV.

The J gene is TRBJ1-2, the V gene TRBV9, with D perhaps matching TRBD1 (6 bases). Germline V gene sequence: CDR1 SGDLS, CDR2 YYNGEE. This CDR3 has 16 residues. Trimming took off 4 bases at V and 7 bases at J, with 23 bases between the two ends. CDR3 nucleotide sequence: TGTGCCAGCAGCCCAAGGGCGGACAGTACTCTACGTGGCTACACCTTC. Translation gives CASSPRADSTLRGYTF.

The V gene is TRBV7-3, the J gene TRBJ2-3; possibly TRBD2 for D (7 bases). Trimming took off 5 bases at V and 0 bases at J, with 18 bases between the two ends. Germline V lookup: CDR1 SGHTA, CDR2 FQGTGA. This CDR3 contains 17 residues. The CDR3 sequence: CASSNGVAGASTDTQYF. CDR3 sequence (DNA): TGTGCCAGCAGCAACGGGGTTGCGGGGGCAAGCACAGATACGCAGTATTTT.

This sequence joins TRBV5-4 and TRBJ2-1; 12 nucleotides match TRBD2. From germline, CDR1 is SGHNT and CDR2 YYREEE (reference sequence). This CDR3 comprises 16 residues. The V segment lost 4 bases and the J segment 7 bases; nucleotides outside the gene matches: 9. The CDR3 region has the DNA TGTGCCAGCAGCCTCTATCTAGCGGGGGGGCTTAATGAGCAGTTCTTC. Encoded protein: CASSLYLAGGLNEQFF.

The rearrangement links TRBV30 to TRBJ1-2, with TRBD1 identical over 11 bases. The CDR3 loop spans 12 amino acids. The germline V gene encodes CDR1 GTSNPN and CDR2 SVGIG (reference sequence). V gave up 8 bases and J gave up 2 bases; unmatched junction bases: 1. CDR3 coding DNA: TGTGCCCGGGACAGGGGGAACTATGGCTACACCTTC. It is translated as CARDRGNYGYTF.

The chain is built from TRBV28 and TRBJ2-1; D is unresolved. Germline V gene sequence: CDR1 MDHEN, CDR2 SYDVKM. The CDR3 sequence is 12 residues long. The V and J ends lost 7 bases and 9 bases respectively, with 13 bases between them. The CDR3 is CASTAAWSEQFF. The CDR3 coding sequence is TGTGCCAGCACCGCTGCTTGGAGTGAGCAGTTCTTC.

The chain joins TRBV24-1 to TRBJ1-4; no clear D gene. The germline CDR1 and CDR2 sequences are KGHDR and SFDVKD. This CDR3 region has 12 residues. Trimming stripped 5 bases from V and 5 bases from J, with 5 bases between. The CDR3 here is CATSGENEKLFF. CDR3 DNA: TGTGCCACCAGTGGGGAGAATGAAAAACTGTTTTTT.

J is TRBJ2-5 and V is TRBV27; 9 bases are shared with TRBD1. CDR3 length equals 15 residues. Germline V gives CDR1 MNHEY, CDR2 SMNVEV (reference sequence). After removal of 2 bases from V and 5 bases from J, the junction contained 6 bases not matched to a gene. The DNA for the CDR3 is TGTGCCAGCAGTTTAGCCCTCGGACAGGGGGAGACCCAGTACTTC. As protein: CASSLALGQGETQYF.

This chain links TRBV3-1 (or the pseudogene TRBV3-2) with TRBJ2-5; D not certain. This CDR3 comprises 12 residues. The V end lost 7 bases, the J end lost 5 bases, and 11 bases lay between the germline ends. Per the germline V gene, CDR1 is LGHDT and CDR2 is YNNKEL (reference sequence). CDR3 DNA: TGTGCCAGCACCAGGTCCCGGGAGACCCAGTACTTC. This codes for CASTRSRETQYF.

The chain employs TRBV7-9 and TRBJ2-7; 7 nucleotides match TRBD1. CDR1 and CDR2 from the germline V gene are SEHNR and FQNEAQ (reference sequence). This CDR3 has 12 residues. Germline trimming cut 4 bases from V and 4 bases from J; bases unmatched to any gene: 1. As DNA, the CDR3 is TGTGCCAGCAGCTCGGGACAGTACGAGCAGTACTTC. It codes for CASSSGQYEQYF.

This clone has just a few counts. The chain has TRBV7-8 and TRBJ1-6; no clear D gene. Per the germline V gene, CDR1 is SGHVS and CDR2 is FQNEAQ. V was clipped by 5 bases and J by 0 bases, with 23 bases between them. This CDR3 has 20 residues. The CDR3 sequence: CASSTSVVAGRSSYNSPLHF. The DNA for the CDR3 is TGTGCCAGCAGCACTAGCGTTGTAGCAGGTCGTAGCTCCTATAATTCACCCCTCCACTTT. Drawing the rest from reference TRBV7-8 and TRBJ1-6, the complete variable domain is GAGVSQSPRYKVAKRGQDVALRCDPISGHVSLFWYQQALGQGPEFLTYFQNEAQLDKSGLPSDRFFAERPEGSVSTLKIQRTQQEDSAVYLCASSTSVVAGRSSYNSPLHFGNGTRLTVT.

This clone has a single count. Relative to the germline gene, one junction end is altered; a read error may explain this. The chain joins TRBV7-2 to TRBJ2-7; 13 bases match TRBD2. The germline V gene encodes CDR1 SGHTA and CDR2 FQGNSA. This CDR3 is built from 15 residues. The CDR3 reads CASSTARGLAGSTHF. The CDR3 DNA sequence: TGTGCCAGCAGCACCGCGAGGGGACTAGCGGGGTCCACGCACTTC.

The genes are TRBV29-1 and TRBJ2-7; TRBD2 aligns across 9 bases. The CDR3 covers 15 residues. V gave up 4 bases and J gave up 1 base; unmatched junction bases: 8. Germline values: CDR1 SQVTM, CDR2 ANQGSEA. CDR3 loop: CSVAGASGASYEQYF. The CDR3 DNA is TGCAGCGTTGCGGGGGCTAGCGGGGCTTCCTACGAGCAGTACTTC.

Only one count was recorded for this clone. The chain recombines TRBV9 with TRBJ1-3; 8 bases agree with TRBD1. Germline loops: CDR1 SGDLS, CDR2 YYNGEE. The ends lost 3 bases at V and 0 bases at J; junction bases unmatched: 5. This CDR3 has 16 amino acids. The CDR3 protein is CASSALGQDSGNTIYF. The CDR3 nucleotides are TGTGCCAGCAGCGCGTTGGGACAGGACTCTGGAAACACCATATATTTT. The variable domain in full, completed from reference TRBV9 and TRBJ1-3, reads DSGVTQTPKHLITATGQRVTLRCSPRSGDLSVYWYQQSLDQGLQFLIQYYNGEERAKGNILERFSAQQFPDLHSELNLSSLELGDSALYFCASSALGQDSGNTIYFGEGSWLTVV.

The gene calls are TRBV19 and TRBJ1-2, with 7 nucleotides matching TRBD1. The trim removed 8 bases at V and 4 bases at J, leaving 10 bases unmatched. Germline V gene data show CDR1 as LNHDA and CDR2 as SQIVND (reference sequence). The CDR3 spans 14 residues. The CDR3 protein is CASGIAGGPYGYTF. The CDR3 region has the DNA TGTGCCAGTGGGATAGCAGGGGGGCCCTATGGCTACACCTTC. Full variable domain (rest looked up from reference TRBV19 and TRBJ1-2): DGGITQSPKYLFRKEGQNVTLSCEQNLNHDAMYWYRQDPGQGLRLIYYSQIVNDFQKGDIAEGYSVSREKKESFPLTVTSAQKNPTAFYLCASGIAGGPYGYTFGSGTRLTVV.

The chain links TRBV9 to TRBJ2-1; 8 bases match TRBD2. With 4 bases clipped from V and 4 bases from J, the junction kept 7 bases outside the gene matches. This CDR3 has 15 residues. The germline CDR1 and CDR2 sequences are SGDLS and YYNGEE. DNA for the CDR3: TGTGCCAGCAGCCCCAGCGGGGGAGATTACAATGAGCAGTTCTTC. Amino acid sequence: CASSPSGGDYNEQFF.

The genes are TRBV19 and TRBJ2-1, with 8 nucleotides matching TRBD2. In germline, CDR1 is LNHDA, CDR2 SQIVND (reference sequence). The V gene end was trimmed by 1 base and the J gene end by 7 bases; junction bases not matched to a gene: 6. The CDR3 loop spans 15 amino acids. The CDR3 nucleotides are TGTGCCAGTAGTATAGTTCGGAGCGGGGGTAATGAGCAGTTCTTC. Residues: CASSIVRSGGNEQFF.

This rearrangement joins TRBV30 to TRBJ2-7, with TRBD2 matching 10 bases. Germline values: CDR1 GTSNPN, CDR2 SVGIG (reference sequence). The CDR3 has 13 residues. The V gene end was trimmed by 7 bases and the J gene end by 7 bases; junction bases not matched to a gene: 10. In nucleotides, the CDR3 is TGTGCCTCGAAGCGGGAGGGCCCGGGGGAGCAGTACTTC. Translation gives CASKREGPGEQYF.

About this clone itself: A read error may produce the germline difference seen at one junction end. This rearrangement joins TRBV24-1 to TRBJ1-2, with D maybe TRBD1 (5 bases). This CDR3 is 16 amino acids long. Germline assignment: CDR1 KGHDR and CDR2 SFDVKD. This CDR3 is CAISGWAGQFNYGYTF. CDR3 bases: TGTGCCATCAGTGGATGGGCAGGGCAATTCAACTATGGCTACACCTTC.

The chain has TRBV5-4 and TRBJ1-3, with a tentative D call TRBD1 (6 bases). Trimming left V 0 bases short and J 2 bases short, with 15 bases between. The CDR3 is made up of 17 amino acids. Germline CDR1 SGHNT, CDR2 YYREEE (reference sequence). The CDR3 sequence is CASSLVPLQGPGNTIYF. In nucleotides, the CDR3 is TGTGCCAGCAGCTTGGTACCCCTACAGGGTCCTGGAAACACCATATATTTT.

The chain links TRBV5-1 to TRBJ2-7; D may be TRBD1 (6 bases). With 3 bases removed from V and 2 bases from J, the gap between germline ends came to 15 bases. The CDR3 spans 15 residues. From germline, CDR1 is SGHRS and CDR2 YFSETQ. CDR3 protein: CASSSPGDKTYEQYF. The DNA for the CDR3 is TGCGCCAGCAGCTCCCCCGGGGACAAGACCTACGAGCAGTACTTC. Full variable domain (outside the CDR3, taken from reference TRBV5-1 and TRBJ2-7): KAGVTQTPRYLIKTRGQQVTLSCSPISGHRSVSWYQQTPGQGLQFLFEYFSETQRNKGNFPGRFSGRQFSNSRSEMNVSTLELGDSALYLCASSSPGDKTYEQYFGPGTRLTVT.

This sequence joins TRBV4-1 and TRBJ2-3, with TRBD2 matching over 10 bases. Germline V lookup: CDR1 MGHRA, CDR2 YSYEKL. With V trimmed by 3 bases and J by 2 bases, 5 bases remained unmatched. This CDR3 is built from 16 residues. The CDR3 spells CASSQIAGGVTDTQYF. The CDR3 DNA reads TGCGCCAGCAGCCAGATAGCGGGGGGCGTCACAGATACGCAGTATTTT.